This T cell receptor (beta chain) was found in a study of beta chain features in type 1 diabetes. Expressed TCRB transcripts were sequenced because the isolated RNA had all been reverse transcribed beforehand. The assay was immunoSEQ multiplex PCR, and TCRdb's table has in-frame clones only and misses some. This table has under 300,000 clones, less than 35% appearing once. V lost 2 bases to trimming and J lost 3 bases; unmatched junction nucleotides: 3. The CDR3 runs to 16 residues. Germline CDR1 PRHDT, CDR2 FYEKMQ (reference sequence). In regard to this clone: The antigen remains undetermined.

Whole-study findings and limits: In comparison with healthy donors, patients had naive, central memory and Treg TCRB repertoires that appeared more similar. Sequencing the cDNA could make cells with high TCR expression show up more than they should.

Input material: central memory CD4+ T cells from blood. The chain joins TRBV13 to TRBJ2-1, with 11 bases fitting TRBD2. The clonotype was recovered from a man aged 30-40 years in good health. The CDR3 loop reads CASSLLLAGGYNEQFF. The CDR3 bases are TGTGCCAGCAGCTTACTTCTAGCGGGGGGCTACAATGAGCAGTTCTTC. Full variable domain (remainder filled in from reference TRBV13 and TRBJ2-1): AAGVIQSPRHLIKEKRETATLKCYPIPRHDTVYWYQQGPGQDPQFLISFYEKMQSDKGSIPDRFSAQQFSDYHSELNMSSLELGDSALYFCASSLLLAGGYNEQFFGPGTRLTVL.